This TCR beta chain is drawn from a study of blood T cell repertoires in COVID-19. On the study more broadly: PBMCs, B-cell-depleted T cells, or T cells provided the cDNA or gDNA that made up the material.

Ages ranged from about 18 to 100 years, with residence in about 23 US areas. The CDR3 covers 14 residues. The germline CDR1 and CDR2 sequences are LGHNA and YSLEER. V lost 3 bases to trimming and J lost 9 bases; unmatched junction nucleotides: 8. The protocol was immunoSEQ multiplex PCR, while the TCRdb copy is restricted to in-frame clones and leaves out a portion. The sample has around 250,000 clones, around 89% seen once. V is TRBV4-3 and J is TRBJ1-1; 9 bases align to TRBD1. The specimen was PBMCs or T cells enriched from blood (not recorded which). The receptor comes from a woman in her 30s with acute COVID-19. CDR3 nucleotides: TGCGCCAGCAGCCAGTTAACCGGGACAGGGAAAGCTTTCTTT. Translated: CASSQLTGTGKAFF.